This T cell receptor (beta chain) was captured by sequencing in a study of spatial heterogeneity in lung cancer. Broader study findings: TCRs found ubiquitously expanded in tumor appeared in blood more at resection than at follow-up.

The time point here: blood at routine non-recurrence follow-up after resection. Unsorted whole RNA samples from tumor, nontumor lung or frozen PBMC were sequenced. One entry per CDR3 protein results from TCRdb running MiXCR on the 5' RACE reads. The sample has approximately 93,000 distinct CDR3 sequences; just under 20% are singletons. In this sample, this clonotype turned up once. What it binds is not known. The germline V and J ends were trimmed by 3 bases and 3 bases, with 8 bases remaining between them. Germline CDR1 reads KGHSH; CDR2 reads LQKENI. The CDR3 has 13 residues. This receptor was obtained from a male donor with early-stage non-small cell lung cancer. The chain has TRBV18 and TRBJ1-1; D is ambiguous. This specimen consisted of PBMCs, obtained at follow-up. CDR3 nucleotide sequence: TGTGCCAGCTCACCGACGGGAGACACTGAAGCTTTCTTT. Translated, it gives CASSPTGDTEAFF.